This record concerns one TCR beta chain sequence. The antigen it recognizes is unknown. No base quality values were provided; no much bigger clone lies one nucleotide off. This sample was taken from a study of cytomegalovirus exposure and HLA in healthy donors (dated by TCRdb to the late 2010s). Regarding the complete study: An earlier analysis of several hundred of the donors reported approximately 300 Gb of sequence data and 120 million or so unique TCR beta sequences from roughly 180 million T cells. An early release that covered some 630 HLA-typed donors contained 300 to 350 gigabases of sequencing data and some 87 million unique TCR sequences. Among the roughly 400 genotyped donors, approximately 81% belonged to the genetic ancestry cluster associated with self-reported Caucasian donors. The study aimed to test whether signatures of past pathogen exposure could be identified by cataloging public T cell receptors. The study profiled the T cell repertoires of under 700 subjects by immunosequencing and related them to cytomegalovirus serostatus. Besides the first cohort of 550 to 750 subjects, a separate validation cohort made up of over 100 different subjects was used. High-throughput TCR immunosequencing, statistical association of individual TCRs with disease status, and machine learning were combined to predict cytomegalovirus infection status. A later analysis re-examined previously published TCR beta repertoires from roughly 650 donors and added high-resolution HLA genotyping to investigate patterns of TCR occurrence. The later analysis used no new phenotypic data to find candidate immune exposures, relying instead on TCR beta sequences and their occurrence across donors. An earlier analysis of 587 of the donors applied high-throughput TCR beta sequencing to assess whether each TCR beta V gene segment acted as functional or pseudogenic. Donor age, sex, ethnicity and CMV serostatus were collected together with the repertoire data. A later genetic analysis used genome-wide SNP genotypes for about 65% of the 666 donors, treating that subset as a discovery cohort. All discovery cohort repertoires had been generated using a single sequencing platform. HLA typing included class I and class II loci at four-digit resolution. Typing coverage varied by locus: roughly 629-630 donors for A, B, C, DRB1 and DQB1; 500 to 550 for DQA1; 600 to 610 for DPA1; roughly 450 for DPB1. A handful of DR-DQ haplotypes were handled as single units for association and clustering because linkage in the cohort was strong. Across 300 to 400 genotyped donors of the cohort, an average of about 240,000 unique TCR beta nucleotide sequences per donor were sequenced, and roughly a sixth of those sequences were non-productive. Results and caveats for the whole study, not just this receptor: In both the original and validation cohorts, the classifier was reported to diagnose cytomegalovirus status with high specificity and sensitivity. According to a later genetic analysis, donors in an Asian-associated ancestry cluster had fewer N-insertions in productive TCRs than the approximately 670-donor mean. A total of fewer than 200 TCR beta chains were listed by the study as associated with cytomegalovirus. A cluster of highly shared sequence variants was judged likely to represent a technical artifact of the sequencing pipeline. In vitro tests confirmed that three of the cytomegalovirus-associated TCR beta chains recognize cytomegalovirus antigens. In a later analysis, HLA-associated TCR beta chains were found to be more clonally expanded and to have lower generation probabilities than equally common non-associated chains. Most TCR sequences were observed very rarely across donors, whereas some public TCRs were present in many individuals. Presence/absence analyses assumed roughly uniform sequencing depth across donors, an assumption that may not hold. A later analysis found that most CMV-associated TCR beta chains appeared HLA-restricted, with HLA associations seemingly driven largely by CMV exposure. A later analysis reported that several top co-occurrence clusters appeared linked to parvovirus B19, influenza, CMV and Epstein-Barr virus. Fewer than 20 rarely observed V segments, including chromosome 9 orphons, were excluded from the earlier analysis of several hundred of the donors because counts were too low. In this cohort, only TCR beta chains were sequenced, and detectable features were limited by the absence of alpha or paired-chain data. An association between a missense DCLRE1C variant and V-gene and J-gene trimming of TCR beta chains was found in a later genetic analysis and replicated in an independent cohort. Immune exposure information for the cohort was limited to CMV serostatus. In a later analysis, TCR association rates were found to vary across HLA loci, with the most associated TCRs seen for DRB1 alleles and the fewest for HLA-C alleles. Because HLA typing was missing for some donors at each locus, association tests included only the typed subset. In an earlier analysis of some 500 of the donors, most TCR beta V segments were observed in productive rearrangements about 87% or about 30% of the time, broadly matching IMGT annotations. It was suggested by the authors that the approach could potentially be generalized to other disease states and immunological phenotypes. A further reported finding was that TCR beta sequences accurately predicted the HLA-A and HLA-B alleles for most subjects in the first cohort. In a later analysis, around 15,000 TCR beta sequences were associated with specific HLA alleles at a false discovery rate of 0.05. Strong co-occurrence of HLA alleles, especially DR and DQ, made assigning TCR associations to individual alleles difficult. Linkage disequilibrium might explain the correlated functional status among segregating V segments, but an unknown experimental factor could not be ruled out. The 87-base-pair reads could not distinguish some IMGT-functional V segments, including TRBV6-2 and TRBV6-3, so those segments were excluded.

The cohort was made up of 500 to 850 healthy bone marrow donors. At the time of sampling, every cohort member was nominally healthy, though immune exposures that went unrecorded were likely present. The donor was CMV seronegative and belonged to the group of several hundred seronegative cohort members. A peripheral blood sample was collected from each donor, and TCR beta sequencing was performed on peripheral blood mononuclear cells. Genomic DNA extraction from the blood cell samples was performed with the Qiagen DNeasy Blood Extraction Kit. V loses 1 base of germline sequence and J loses 10 bases, and the interval between the two ends is 8 bases. Looking up the germline V gene (reference sequence) yields CDR1 SGHNT and CDR2 YYREEE. The CDR3 runs 11 residues from the cysteine to the phenylalanine. Only the CDR3 DNA stays, 33 bases, in frame from base 1. Receptor libraries were prepared by the immunoSEQ multiplex PCR assay. For the multiplex PCR, a mixture combining 60 forward primers for TCR Vbeta segments and 13 reverse primers for TCR Jbeta segments was used. Amplification of the CDR3 region of rearranged TCR beta genes was performed with a multiplex PCR assay on genomic DNA. On the Illumina HiSeq System, the amplified TCR beta libraries were sequenced as 87-base-pair reads. The authors' pipeline ran thus. A later analysis counted around 72 million unique TCR beta chains across the 700 or so repertoires, and 10 million to 12 million of these chains were shared by at least two donors. Raw reads were error-corrected and collapsed into unique sequences with a nearest-neighbor algorithm that merged closely related sequences to remove PCR and sequencing errors. CDR3 sequences were aligned to IMGT reference sequences to assign V, D and J gene segments. Each retained sequence needed at least a six-nucleotide match to both a V gene segment and a J gene segment. A rearrangement counted as productive if the CDR3 had no stop codons and remained in frame with V and J, and every other rearrangement counted as non-productive. CDR3 was defined according to IMGT convention as the region running from the second conserved V-encoded cysteine to the conserved J-encoded phenylalanine. The earlier analysis of about 570 of the donors excluded any sequence lacking an unambiguous match to a single V gene segment. In an earlier analysis of several hundred of the donors, V segments were called functional above 56.7% productive rearrangements and were called segregating when the between-donor standard deviation exceeded 5%. A statistical classification framework was built to diagnose cytomegalovirus status from the catalog of TCR beta chain sequences. In a later analysis, TCR nucleotide sequences were compared against IMGT/GENE-DB human TR gene sequences so that V and J genes could be assigned. Using the TCRdist pipeline, a later analysis assigned CDR3 sequences along with most-parsimonious VDJ recombination scenarios. In a later analysis, every TCR beta chain was defined by the combination of its CDR3 amino acid sequence and its V-gene family, and reads without a unique V-gene family were dropped. In a later analysis, 450 to 600 highly shared, low-generation-probability nucleotide sequences were removed to address suspected cross-contamination and a sequencing artifact. In a later analysis, a clonal expansion index for each public chain was calculated from normalized within-repertoire ranks of inferred template counts. In a later analysis, generation probabilities were computed with a VDJ recombination model fitted to out-of-frame rearrangements, and the resulting probabilities were checked against IGoR. A later analysis scored TCR-TCR, TCR-HLA and TCR-CMV co-occurrence with hypergeometric tests, applying a repertoire-size bias correction to TCR pairs. To estimate false discovery rates, a later analysis permuted the HLA or CMV assignments 20 times. In a later analysis, co-occurring TCRs were grouped using DBSCAN, and TCRdist sequence similarity was added for clustering within HLA-allele-positive subsets. For co-occurrence clustering, repertoires with fewer than 30,000 or more than 120,000 public chains were excluded, along with a handful of repertoires with anomalous nucleotide sharing. TCRdb retrieved this table from immuneACCESS and kept in-frame rearrangements only. Not all clones are present; in checked studies, unresolved V genes account for under half, and no reason is known for the remainder. V and J calls and clone size are those listed in that table; D and trimming were worked out from the DNA. In all, the sample holds 110,000 to 150,000 clones, and roughly three quarters of those were seen once. The ten largest clones capture nearly 5% of the sample.

This clonotype originated in a woman between 45 and 60 years old in good health and CMV-seronegative. The chain is made from TRBV5-4 and TRBJ1-2, with the D gene uncertain. Material: PBMCs. At the DNA level, the sequence is TGTGCCAGCAGCTTGAATCTAGCCTACACCTTC. Its translation reads: CASSLNLAYTF.